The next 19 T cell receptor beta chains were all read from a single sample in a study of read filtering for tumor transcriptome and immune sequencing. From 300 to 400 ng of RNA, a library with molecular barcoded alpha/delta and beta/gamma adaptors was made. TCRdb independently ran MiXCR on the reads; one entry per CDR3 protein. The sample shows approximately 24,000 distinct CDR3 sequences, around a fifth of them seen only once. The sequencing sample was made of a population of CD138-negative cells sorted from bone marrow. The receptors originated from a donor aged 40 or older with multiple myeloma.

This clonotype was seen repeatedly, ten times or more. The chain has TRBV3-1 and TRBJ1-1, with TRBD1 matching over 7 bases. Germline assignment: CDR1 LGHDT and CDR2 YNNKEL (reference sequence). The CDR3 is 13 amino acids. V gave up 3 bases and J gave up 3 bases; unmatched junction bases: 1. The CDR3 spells CASSHTGDTEAFF. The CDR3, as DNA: TGTGCCAGCAGCCATACAGGGGACACTGAAGCTTTCTTT.

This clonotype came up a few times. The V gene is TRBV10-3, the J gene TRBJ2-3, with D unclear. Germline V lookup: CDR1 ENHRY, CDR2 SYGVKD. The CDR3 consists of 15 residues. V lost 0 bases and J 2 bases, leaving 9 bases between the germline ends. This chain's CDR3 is CAISESNQPTDTQYF. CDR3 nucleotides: TGTGCCATCAGTGAGTCGAATCAGCCCACAGATACGCAGTATTTT.

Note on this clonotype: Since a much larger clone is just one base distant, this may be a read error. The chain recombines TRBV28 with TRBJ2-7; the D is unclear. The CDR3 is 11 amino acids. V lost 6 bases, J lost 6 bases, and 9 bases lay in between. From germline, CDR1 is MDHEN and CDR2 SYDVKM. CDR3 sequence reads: CASSPPLEQYF. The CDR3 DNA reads TGTGCCAGCAGCCCTCCGCTCGAGCAGTACTTC.

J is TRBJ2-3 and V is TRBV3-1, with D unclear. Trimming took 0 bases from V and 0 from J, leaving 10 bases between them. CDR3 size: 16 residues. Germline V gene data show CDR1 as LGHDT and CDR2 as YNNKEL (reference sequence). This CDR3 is CASSQDEGPSTDTQYF. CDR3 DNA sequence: TGTGCCAGCAGCCAAGATGAAGGGCCCAGCACAGATACGCAGTATTTT.

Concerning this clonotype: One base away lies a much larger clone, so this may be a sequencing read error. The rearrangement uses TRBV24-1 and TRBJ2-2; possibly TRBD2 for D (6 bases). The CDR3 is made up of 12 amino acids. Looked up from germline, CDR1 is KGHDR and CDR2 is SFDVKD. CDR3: CATSARGGELLF. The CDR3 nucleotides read TGTGCCACCAGTGCGCGGGGCGGGGAGCTGCTTTTT.

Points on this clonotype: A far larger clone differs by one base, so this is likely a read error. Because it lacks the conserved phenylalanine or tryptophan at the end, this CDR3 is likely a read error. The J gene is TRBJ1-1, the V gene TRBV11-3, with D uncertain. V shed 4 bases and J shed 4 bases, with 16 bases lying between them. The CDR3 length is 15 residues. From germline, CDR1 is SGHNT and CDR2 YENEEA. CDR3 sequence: CASSSGVPLGTEAFL. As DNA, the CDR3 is TGTGCCAGCAGCTCTGGGGTCCCCCTGGGCACTGAAGCTTTCCTT.

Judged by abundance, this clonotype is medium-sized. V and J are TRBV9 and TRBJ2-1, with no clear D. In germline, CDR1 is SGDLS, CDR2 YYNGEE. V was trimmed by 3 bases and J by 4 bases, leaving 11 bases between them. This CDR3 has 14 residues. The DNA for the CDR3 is TGTGCCAGCAGCGCTAGGACGGAGTACAATGAGCAGTTCTTC. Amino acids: CASSARTEYNEQFF.

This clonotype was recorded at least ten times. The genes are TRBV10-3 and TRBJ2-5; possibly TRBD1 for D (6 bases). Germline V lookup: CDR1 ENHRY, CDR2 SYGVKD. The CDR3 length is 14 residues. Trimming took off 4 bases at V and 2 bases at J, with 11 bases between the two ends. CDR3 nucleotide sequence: TGTGCCATCAGTGCAGGGGACAAGCAAGAGACCCAGTACTTC. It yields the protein CAISAGDKQETQYF.

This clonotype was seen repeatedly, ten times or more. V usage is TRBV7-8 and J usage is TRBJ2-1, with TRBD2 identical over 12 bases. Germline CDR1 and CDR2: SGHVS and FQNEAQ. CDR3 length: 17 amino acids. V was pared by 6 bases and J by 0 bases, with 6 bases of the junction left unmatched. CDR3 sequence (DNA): TGTGCCAGCAGTCTGACTAGCGGGGGCATCTCCTACAATGAGCAGTTCTTC. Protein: CASSLTSGGISYNEQFF. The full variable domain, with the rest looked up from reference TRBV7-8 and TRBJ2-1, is GAGVSQSPRYKVAKRGQDVALRCDPISGHVSLFWYQQALGQGPEFLTYFQNEAQLDKSGLPSDRFFAERPEGSVSTLKIQRTQQEDSAVYLCASSLTSGGISYNEQFFGPGTRLTVL.

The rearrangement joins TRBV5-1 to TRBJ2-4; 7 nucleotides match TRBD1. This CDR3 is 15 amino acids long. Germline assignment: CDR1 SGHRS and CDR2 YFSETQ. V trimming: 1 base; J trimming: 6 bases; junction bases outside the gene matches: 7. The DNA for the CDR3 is TGCGCCAGCAGCTTGTCCTCTTGGGACAGAAACATTCAGTACTTC. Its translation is CASSLSSWDRNIQYF.

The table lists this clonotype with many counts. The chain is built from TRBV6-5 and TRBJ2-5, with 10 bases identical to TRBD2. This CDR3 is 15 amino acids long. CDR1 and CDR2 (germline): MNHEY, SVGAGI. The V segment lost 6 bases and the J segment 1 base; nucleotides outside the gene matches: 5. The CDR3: CASSPSGGGQETQYF. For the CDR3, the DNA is TGTGCCAGCAGCCCTAGCGGGGGCGGCCAAGAGACCCAGTACTTC.

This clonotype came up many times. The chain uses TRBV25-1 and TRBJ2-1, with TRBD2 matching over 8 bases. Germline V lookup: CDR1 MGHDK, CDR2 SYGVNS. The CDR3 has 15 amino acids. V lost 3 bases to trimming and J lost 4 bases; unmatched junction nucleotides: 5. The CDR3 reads CASSDTSGPYNEQFF. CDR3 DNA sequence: TGTGCCAGCAGTGATACTAGCGGACCTTACAATGAGCAGTTCTTC.

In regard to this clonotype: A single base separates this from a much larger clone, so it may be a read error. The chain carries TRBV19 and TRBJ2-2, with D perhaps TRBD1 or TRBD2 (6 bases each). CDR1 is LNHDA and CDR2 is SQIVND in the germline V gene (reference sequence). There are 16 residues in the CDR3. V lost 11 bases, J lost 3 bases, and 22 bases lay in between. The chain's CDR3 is CAGGGWEQGDTGELFF. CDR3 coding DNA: TGTGCCGGTGGGGGGTGGGAACAGGGTGACACCGGGGAGCTGTTTTTT.

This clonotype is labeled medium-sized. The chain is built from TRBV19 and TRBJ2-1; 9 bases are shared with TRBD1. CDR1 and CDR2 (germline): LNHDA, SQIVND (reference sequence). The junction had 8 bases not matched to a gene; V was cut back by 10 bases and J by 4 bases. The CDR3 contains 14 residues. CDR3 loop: CATSGQGVYNEQFF. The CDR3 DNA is TGTGCCACCTCGGGACAGGGTGTTTACAATGAGCAGTTCTTC.

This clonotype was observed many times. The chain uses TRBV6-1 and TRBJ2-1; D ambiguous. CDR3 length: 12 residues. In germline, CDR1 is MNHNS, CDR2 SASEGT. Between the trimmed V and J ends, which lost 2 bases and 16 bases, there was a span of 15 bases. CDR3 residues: CASSERTRLDFF. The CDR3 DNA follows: TGTGCCAGCAGTGAAAGGACCCGACTCGATTTCTTC.

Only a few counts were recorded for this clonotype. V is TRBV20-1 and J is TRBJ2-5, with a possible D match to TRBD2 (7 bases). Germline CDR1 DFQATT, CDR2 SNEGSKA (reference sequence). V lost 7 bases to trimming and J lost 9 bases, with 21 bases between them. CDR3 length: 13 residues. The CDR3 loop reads CSVVGGQGSPQYF. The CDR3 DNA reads TGCAGTGTGGTCGGGGGGCAGGGGAGTCCCCAGTACTTC.

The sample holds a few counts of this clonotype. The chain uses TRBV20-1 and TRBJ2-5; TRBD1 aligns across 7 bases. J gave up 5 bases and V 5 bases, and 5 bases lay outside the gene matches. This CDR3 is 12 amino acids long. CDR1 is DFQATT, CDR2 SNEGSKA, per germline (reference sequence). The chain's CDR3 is CSALQGYETQYF. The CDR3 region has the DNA TGCAGTGCTTTACAGGGGTACGAGACCCAGTACTTC.

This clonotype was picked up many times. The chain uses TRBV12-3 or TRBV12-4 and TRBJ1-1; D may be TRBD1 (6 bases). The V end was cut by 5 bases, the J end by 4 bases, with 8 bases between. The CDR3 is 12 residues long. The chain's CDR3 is CASSRGGTEAFF. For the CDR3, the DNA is TGTGCCAGCAGTCGAGGGGGCACTGAAGCTTTCTTT.

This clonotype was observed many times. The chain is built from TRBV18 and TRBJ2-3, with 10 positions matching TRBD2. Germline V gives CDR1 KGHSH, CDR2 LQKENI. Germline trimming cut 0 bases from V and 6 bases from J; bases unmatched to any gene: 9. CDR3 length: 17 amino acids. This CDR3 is CASSPPGLATGGDTQYF. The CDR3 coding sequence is TGTGCCAGCTCACCACCGGGACTAGCGACCGGTGGCGATACGCAGTATTTT.